A selection of T cell receptor beta chains follows, all from one sample in a study of siplizumab effects on memory and regulatory T cells. Sequencing used immunoSEQ multiplex PCR; TCRdb keeps in-frame clones, though not all of them. The data contain tens of thousands of clones, under 95% of them singletons. The sequencing sample was made of CD8+ T cells sorted from blood. The receptors shown here come from a human donor in good health. CDR3s include the opening cysteine and the closing phenylalanine or tryptophan. D genes are given only for firm matches. Some rows have no size entry. The others give once, few or many, or a class for an expanded clone.

CDR3 protein	CDR3 DNA	clone size	V gene	D gene	J gene
CASSLSEEGRRYYEQYF	TGTGCCAGCAGTTTATCGGAGGAGGGCAGGAGGTACTACGAGCAGTACTTC	-	TRBV27	-	TRBJ2-7
CASSLGTEEIPFLPLHF	TGCGCCAGCAGCTTGGGGACGGAGGAAATCCCCTTCCTACCCCTCCACTTT	-	TRBV5-1	-	TRBJ1-6
CASSVVGLGLSPHYGYTF	TGTGCCAGCAGCGTAGTGGGCCTAGGGCTTTCCCCCCACTATGGCTACACCTTC	once	TRBV9	-	TRBJ1-2
CASGLNPSGTQYF	TGTGCTAGTGGTTTGAACCCTAGTGGTACGCAGTATTTT	-	TRBV12-5	-	TRBJ2-3
CASSPDWKTQYF	TGTGCCAGCAGCCCCGATTGGAAGACCCAGTACTTC	-	TRBV7-7	-	TRBJ2-5
CASSPRDSYEQYF	TGCGCCAGCAGCCCTAGGGACAGCTACGAGCAGTACTTC	-	TRBV4-1	TRBD1	TRBJ2-7
CASSPTGTQETQYF	TGTGCCAGCAGCCCGACTGGGACCCAAGAGACCCAGTACTTC	-	TRBV7-3	-	TRBJ2-5
CARSLNPPYFSNQPQHF	TGTGCCAGAAGCTTGAATCCACCATACTTTAGCAATCAGCCCCAGCATTTT	-	TRBV5-3	-	TRBJ1-5
CASSVNSVTDTQYF	TGTGCCAGCAGTGTAAACAGTGTCACAGATACGCAGTATTTT	-	TRBV2	-	TRBJ2-3
CASSSRTGRGNEQFF	TGCGCCAGCAGCTCGCGGACAGGTCGGGGCAATGAGCAGTTCTTC	-	TRBV4-1	TRBD1	TRBJ2-1
CASSRTGSHEQYF	TGCGCCAGCAGCCGGACAGGGTCCCACGAGCAGTACTTC	once	TRBV4-1	TRBD1	TRBJ2-7
CASSFWRVQGGETQYF	TGTGCCAGCAGCTTTTGGAGGGTACAAGGGGGGGAGACCCAGTACTTC	-	TRBV13	-	TRBJ2-5
CASGPSGAQETQYF	TGTGCCAGCGGCCCCAGCGGGGCCCAAGAGACCCAGTACTTC	-	TRBV6-5	TRBD2	TRBJ2-5
CASSPRLGKVDYNEQFF	TGTGCCAGCAGTCCAAGACTAGGAAAGGTCGACTACAATGAGCAGTTCTTC	once	TRBV27	-	TRBJ2-1
CASSTGTDSTDTQYF	TGTGCCAGCAGTACCGGGACAGACAGCACAGATACGCAGTATTTT	-	TRBV2	TRBD1	TRBJ2-3
CASSLDGPFSSYNSPLHF	TGTGCCAGCAGCTTGGACGGTCCATTTAGCTCCTATAATTCACCCCTCCACTTT	-	TRBV5-4	-	TRBJ1-6
CSAPDLYGYTF	TGCAGTGCGCCGGATTTGTATGGCTACACCTTC	-	TRBV20-1	-	TRBJ1-2
CASSEGQEPGYTF	TGTGCCAGCAGCGAAGGACAGGAACCTGGCTACACCTTC	-	TRBV9	TRBD1	TRBJ1-2
CSVGGGTYNEQFF	TGCAGCGTTGGAGGGGGTACCTACAATGAGCAGTTCTTC	-	TRBV29-1	-	TRBJ2-1
CASSIGQGDTEAFF	TGTGCCAGTAGTATTGGGCAGGGAGACACTGAAGCTTTCTTT	-	TRBV19	-	TRBJ1-1
CASSLVRANTEAFF	TGTGCCAGCAGCTTGGTTAGAGCGAACACTGAAGCTTTCTTT	-	TRBV5-6	-	TRBJ1-1
CASSFRVNTGELFF	TGTGCCAGCAGCTTCAGGGTAAACACCGGGGAGCTGTTTTTT	-	TRBV7-8	-	TRBJ2-2
CASSLQGANTGELFF	TGTGCCAGCAGTTTACAGGGGGCGAACACCGGGGAGCTGTTTTTT	once	TRBV27	TRBD1	TRBJ2-2
CASSLGLASYEQYF	TGTGCCAGCAGCTTGGGACTAGCCTCCTACGAGCAGTACTTC	-	TRBV5-4	TRBD2	TRBJ2-7
CASRDQVGLSTDTQYF	TGTGCCAGCAGAGACCAGGTTGGGCTAAGCACAGATACGCAGTATTTT	-	TRBV6-4	-	TRBJ2-3
CASSLVGGSSYNEQFF	TGTGCCAGCAGCTTGGTTGGGGGGAGCTCCTACAATGAGCAGTTCTTC	-	TRBV5-6	-	TRBJ2-1
CASSQESSRGNEQFF	TGCGCCAGCAGCCAAGAGAGCTCTAGAGGCAATGAGCAGTTCTTC	-	TRBV4-1	-	TRBJ2-1
CASSPGTGFHEQFF	TGTGCCAGCAGCCCCGGGACAGGGTTTCATGAGCAGTTCTTC	-	TRBV7-3	TRBD1	TRBJ2-1
CSATSGGPYNEQFF	TGCAGCGCCACCTCGGGGGGACCCTACAATGAGCAGTTCTTC	-	TRBV29-1	TRBD2	TRBJ2-1
CASSHRQGGGEQYF	TGTGCCAGCAGCCACCGACAGGGGGGAGGCGAGCAGTACTTC	-	TRBV14	TRBD1	TRBJ2-7
CASSSPTSGRADTQYF	TGTGCCAGCAGCTCGCCAACCAGCGGGAGGGCTGATACGCAGTATTTT	-	TRBV7-3	TRBD2	TRBJ2-3
CASSSLGQGSDTQYF	TGTGCCAGCAGCTCCCTTGGACAGGGATCAGATACGCAGTATTTT	-	TRBV11-3	TRBD1	TRBJ2-3
CASRPWDSAYEQYF	TGTGCCAGCAGGCCCTGGGACTCAGCCTACGAGCAGTACTTC	-	TRBV27	-	TRBJ2-7
CASVGQSYNEQFF	TGTGCCAGCGTCGGACAGAGTTACAATGAGCAGTTCTTC	-	TRBV2	-	TRBJ2-1
CATALTPSYFYEQYF	TGTGCCACCGCCCTAACCCCTAGCTACTTCTACGAGCAGTACTTC	-	TRBV6-1	-	TRBJ2-7
CASSSGVQETQYF	TGTGCCAGCAGCTCCGGGGTTCAAGAGACCCAGTACTTC	-	TRBV7-9	-	TRBJ2-5
CASRDRGPNTEAFF	TGTGCCAGCAGAGACAGGGGGCCGAACACTGAAGCTTTCTTT	-	TRBV27	TRBD1	TRBJ1-1
CAISESLSITDTQYF	TGTGCCATCAGTGAGTCGCTGTCTATCACAGATACGCAGTATTTT	once	TRBV10-3	-	TRBJ2-3
CASSLVGQGADTQYF	TGTGCCAGCAGCTTGGTGGGACAGGGAGCAGATACGCAGTATTTT	-	TRBV5-8	TRBD1	TRBJ2-3
CASSLRTATEAFF	TGCGCCAGCAGCCTCCGGACCGCCACTGAAGCTTTCTTT	-	TRBV4-1	-	TRBJ1-1
CASSIAGVVTDTQYF	TGTGCCAGTAGTATAGCCGGGGTTGTGACAGATACGCAGTATTTT	-	TRBV19	-	TRBJ2-3
CASSEFVGEHGHYTF	TGTGCCAGCAGTGAATTTGTGGGCGAACATGGGCACTACACCTTC	-	TRBV25-1	-	TRBJ1-2
CASSPPERGYEQYF	TGTGCCAGTAGTCCTCCGGAGCGGGGCTACGAGCAGTACTTC	-	TRBV19	TRBD2	TRBJ2-7
CASSSGSSYEQYF	TGTGCCAGCAGTTCGGGCAGTAGCTACGAGCAGTACTTC	-	TRBV27	-	TRBJ2-7
CASSSPRLAGAPQETQYF	TGTGCCAGCAGCTCCCCCCGACTAGCGGGGGCCCCCCAGGAGACCCAGTACTTC	-	TRBV7-9	TRBD2	TRBJ2-5
CASSLYMAGGQETQYF	TGTGCCAGCAGTTTATATATGGCGGGAGGTCAAGAGACCCAGTACTTC	-	TRBV27	TRBD2	TRBJ2-5
CASSPLGGFEDTQYF	TGTGCCAGTAGTCCCCTCGGGGGATTCGAGGATACGCAGTATTTT	-	TRBV19	-	TRBJ2-3
CASSSGTETYEQYF	TGTGCCAGTAGTTCAGGGACGGAGACCTACGAGCAGTACTTC	-	TRBV19	-	TRBJ2-7
CASSSTLAGGLYEQYF	TGTGCCAGCAGTTCTACCCTAGCGGGAGGACTCTACGAGCAGTACTTC	-	TRBV7-9	TRBD2	TRBJ2-7
CASSPGTSVLYEQYF	TGTGCCAGCAGCCCCGGGACTAGCGTACTCTACGAGCAGTACTTC	once	TRBV11-2	TRBD2	TRBJ2-7
CASSLAGELFF	TGTGCCAGCAGCTTAGCCGGGGAGCTGTTTTTT	-	TRBV6-5	-	TRBJ2-2
CASSFEAGVTYEQYF	TGTGCCAGCAGTTTCGAAGCGGGGGTCACCTACGAGCAGTACTTC	-	TRBV27	TRBD2	TRBJ2-7
CAWSHKTYEQYF	TGTGCCTGGAGCCACAAGACCTACGAGCAGTACTTC	once	TRBV30	-	TRBJ2-7
CASSPGQGGVFQETQYF	TGTGCCAGCTCACCGGGACAGGGGGGTGTGTTTCAAGAGACCCAGTACTTC	-	TRBV18	TRBD1	TRBJ2-5
CASRRGLTEAFF	TGTGCCAGTAGGAGGGGCTTGACTGAAGCTTTCTTT	-	TRBV19	-	TRBJ1-1
CASHRGTEAFF	TGTGCCTCCCACAGGGGCACTGAAGCTTTCTTT	-	TRBV10-3	TRBD1	TRBJ1-1
CASSGDGDQPTDEQYF	TGTGCCAGCAGTGGAGACGGAGACCAACCCACAGACGAGCAGTACTTC	-	TRBV6-1	-	TRBJ2-7
CASSYQGSTDTQYF	TGTGCCAGCTCCTACCAGGGGAGCACAGATACGCAGTATTTT	-	TRBV27	-	TRBJ2-3
CASSLYDEQFF	TGTGCCAGCAGCTTATACGATGAGCAGTTCTTC	-	TRBV11-2	-	TRBJ2-1